The rows below give T cell receptor beta chains drawn from one sample of a study of early T cells in non-severe SARS-CoV-2 infection. TCRdb processed the 5' RACE reads anew with MiXCR; each CDR3 protein has one entry. The sample yields about 63,000 distinct CDR3 sequences, under 15% seen once. The specimen sequenced was whole blood. These receptors came from an adult who was a healthcare worker with PCR-confirmed SARS-CoV-2 infection or an uninfected control (not recorded which). CDR3s include the opening cysteine and the closing phenylalanine or tryptophan. D genes are given only for firm matches. Size tells how often a clone was seen (once, few, many) or the class of an expanded clone, and some rows leave it out.

j_call,clone_size,v_call,d_call,cdr3_nt,cdr3_aa
TRBJ1-1,-,TRBV2,-,TGTGCCAGCAGTGAAGTAAGGGGCTACGGCACTGAAGCTTTCTTT,CASSEVRGYGTEAFF
TRBJ2-7,many,TRBV6-5,-,TGTGCCAGCAGTTACAAACAGCTATCCTACGAGCAGTACTTC,CASSYKQLSYEQYF
TRBJ1-1,many,TRBV4-1,-,TGCGCCAGCAGCCAAGATTGGGGGGACGGTAACACTGAAGCTTTCTTT,CASSQDWGDGNTEAFF
TRBJ2-1,many,TRBV4-2,-,TGTGCCAGCAGCCAGAGGGGGGCCAATGAGCAGTTCTTC,CASSQRGANEQFF
TRBJ2-6,few,TRBV5-1,-,TGCGCCAGCAGCTTGTTTCCGTCTGGGGCCAACGTCCTGACTTTC,CASSLFPSGANVLTF
TRBJ2-1,-,TRBV6-2/TRBV6-3,TRBD1,TGTGCCAGCGGAAAATGGACAGGGAACAATGAGCAGTTCTTC,CASGKWTGNNEQFF
TRBJ1-1,many,TRBV9,-,TGTGCCAGCAGCCTCGGACAGAGTAACACTGAAGCTTTCTTT,CASSLGQSNTEAFF
TRBJ2-5,many,TRBV10-3,-,TGTGCCATCAGTGAGTCAGGGCGACAAGAGACCCAGTACTTC,CAISESGRQETQYF
TRBJ2-1,-,TRBV19,TRBD2,TGTGCCAGTAGTATAGTGGGACGGGGGGGTCTTTCTGAGCAGTTCTTC,CASSIVGRGGLSEQFF
TRBJ2-5,few,TRBV10-1,-,TGCGCCAGCGTACAGCCCCGGGAGACCCAGTACTTC,CASVQPRETQYF
TRBJ2-2,many,TRBV13,-,TGTGCCAGCATGGGGTGGAGGGTCTTACCGGGACAGATCAACACCGGGGAGCTGTTTTTT,CASMGWRVLPGQINTGELFF
TRBJ2-7,-,TRBV12-3/TRBV12-4,TRBD1,TGTGCCAGCAGCCCGGGACAGGGGGATCGCGAGCAGTACTTC,CASSPGQGDREQYF
TRBJ2-5,few,TRBV29-1,TRBD2,TGCAGCGCACCGACTAGCGGGCAAGAGACCCAGTACTTC,CSAPTSGQETQYF
TRBJ1-2,many,TRBV7-9,TRBD1,TGTGCCAGCAGCGCTGGGACAGGGAGAGGCTACACCTTC,CASSAGTGRGYTF
TRBJ2-7,many,TRBV12-3/TRBV12-4,-,TGTGCCAGCAGTTTAGATCCCTACGAGCAGTACTTC,CASSLDPYEQYF
TRBJ2-7,-,TRBV6-2/TRBV6-3,TRBD1,TGTGCCAGCAGTGTCCCTGGGACAGTAGGCTACGAGCAGTACTTC,CASSVPGTVGYEQYF
TRBJ2-7,many,TRBV7-6,-,TGTGCCAGCAGCTTACTGCAGGGGGGTTACGAGCAGTACTTC,CASSLLQGGYEQYF
TRBJ1-4,-,TRBV5-1,-,TGCGCCAGCAGCCGACAGGACGGAAATGAAAAACTGTTTTTT,CASSRQDGNEKLFF
TRBJ1-1,few,TRBV7-9,-,TGTGCCAGCAGCCCCAGGTGGGAGGGTGGTACTGAAGCTTTCTTT,CASSPRWEGGTEAFF
TRBJ1-5,many,TRBV5-4,-,TGTGCCAGCAGCTTGGGCATTGGCCAGCCCCAGCATTTT,CASSLGIGQPQHF
TRBJ1-1,-,TRBV5-1,-,TGCGCCAGCAGCTCGGCCTGGGAAGCTTTCTTT,CASSSAWEAFF
TRBJ1-4,many,TRBV19,-,TGTGCCAGTAGTATGGGGCTTGCAACTAATGAAAAACTGTTTTTT,CASSMGLATNEKLFF
TRBJ1-5,-,TRBV19,TRBD1,TGTGTCAGTAGTCGACAGGGGAACAACAATCAGCCCCAGCATTTT,CVSSRQGNNNQPQHF
TRBJ2-7,-,TRBV14,-,TGTGCCAGCAGCCGGGGACTGATACCTTACGAGCAGTACTTC,CASSRGLIPYEQYF
TRBJ2-7,-,TRBV29-1,-,TGCAGCGTTGTAGGGACCCACGAGCAGTACTTC,CSVVGTHEQYF
TRBJ1-4,-,TRBV29-1,-,TGCAGCGCATTAGGAGGGTCTAATGAAAAACTGTTTTTT,CSALGGSNEKLFF
TRBJ2-5,many,TRBV10-2,-,TGCGCCAGCAGTGAGTCGGGGGAGACCCAGTACTTC,CASSESGETQYF
TRBJ1-2,many,TRBV12-3/TRBV12-4,-,TGTGCCAGCAGTTTAGGCGTCCACTCTAACTATGGCTACACCTTC,CASSLGVHSNYGYTF
TRBJ2-3,-,TRBV7-2,TRBD2,TGTGCCAGCAGCCATGGGACTACCGAAGCAGATACGCAGTATTTT,CASSHGTTEADTQYF
TRBJ2-3,many,TRBV10-3,-,TGTGCCATCAGCGGGGGGCAGACAGATACGCAGTATTTT,CAISGGQTDTQYF
TRBJ1-2,many,TRBV7-9,-,TGTGCCAGCAGCGGGAGCTATGGCTACACCTTC,CASSGSYGYTF
TRBJ1-1,many,TRBV3-1,-,TGTGCCAGCAGCCAATGGACAGCTATGAACACTGAAGCTTTCTTT,CASSQWTAMNTEAFF
TRBJ2-7,few,TRBV6-1,TRBD1,TGTGCCAGCTCCGGGACAGGGGATCCCTACGAGCAGTACTTC,CASSGTGDPYEQYF
TRBJ2-2,many,TRBV4-2,TRBD1,TGTGCCAGCAGCTCAAGTGGGGGGACAGGGGGCTTCACCGGGGAGCTGTTTTTT,CASSSSGGTGGFTGELFF
TRBJ2-3,many,TRBV3-1,TRBD1,TGTGCCAGCAGCCAAGAAGAACAGGGGGTGAATACGCAGTATTTT,CASSQEEQGVNTQYF
TRBJ2-7,few,TRBV12-3/TRBV12-4,-,TGTGCCAGCAGTTTACAGGGGAACAGTAGGAAGCAGTACTTC,CASSLQGNSRKQYF
TRBJ2-3,once,TRBV11-2,TRBD1,TGTGCCAGCAGCCAAGGACAGGGGGCGGGCATAGATACGCAGTATTTT,CASSQGQGAGIDTQYF
TRBJ2-3,-,TRBV4-1,TRBD2,TGCGCCAGCAGCCTCCCTGATGGGACTACTCGAGATACGCAGTATTTT,CASSLPDGTTRDTQYF
TRBJ1-5,many,TRBV12-5,TRBD1,TGTGCTAGTGGCACCTTCTCGTCAGGGGGTAGGGGCAATCAGCCCCAGCATTTT,CASGTFSSGGRGNQPQHF
TRBJ1-6,many,TRBV20-1,-,TGCAGTGCTAGAGTCGGCAATTCACCCCTCCACTTT,CSARVGNSPLHF
TRBJ2-1,many,TRBV12-3/TRBV12-4,TRBD2,TGTGCCAGCAGTTTACTAGCGGGGGGGAGCTACAATGAGCAGTTCTTC,CASSLLAGGSYNEQFF
TRBJ2-7,many,TRBV7-8,-,TGTGCCAGCAGCCCCCCCGTAATTGGCGAGCAGTACTTC,CASSPPVIGEQYF
TRBJ2-1,many,TRBV5-1,TRBD2,TGCGCCAGCAGGACTGGACTAGCGGGGTTCTCCTACAATGAGCAGTTCTTC,CASRTGLAGFSYNEQFF
TRBJ2-1,many,TRBV7-3,TRBD2,TGTGCCAGCAGCATTATAGCGGGGGCCTCCTACAATGAGCAGTTCTTC,CASSIIAGASYNEQFF
TRBJ2-2,many,TRBV7-2,TRBD2,TGTGCCAGCAGCTTAGCCAGCGGGGGACTCACCGGGGAGCTGTTTTTT,CASSLASGGLTGELFF
TRBJ2-3,many,TRBV7-8,-,TGTGCCAGCAGGAAATCGGCGGGGGCCCCCGATACGCAGTATTTT,CASRKSAGAPDTQYF
TRBJ1-3,many,TRBV6-5,-,TGTGCCAGCAGTTACCGAAACCCGGGACAAGGAAACACCATATATTTT,CASSYRNPGQGNTIYF
TRBJ2-2,many,TRBV30,TRBD1,TGTGCCTGGGGTCCAGGGGGACACCGGGGCGGGGAGCTGTTTTTT,CAWGPGGHRGGELFF
TRBJ1-4,many,TRBV20-1,-,TGCAGTGCTAGAGATAGGGCAGGGGTTGAAAAACTGTTTTTT,CSARDRAGVEKLFF
TRBJ2-1,many,TRBV9,-,TGTGCCAGCAGCTCGGTCAGGGGCAATGAGCAGTTCTTC,CASSSVRGNEQFF